This T cell receptor beta chain was captured in a study of blood T cell repertoires in COVID-19. This clone was seen at least ten times. Trimming took 5 bases from V and 6 from J; bases not matched to a gene: 14. The CDR3 extends over 18 amino acids. Germline V gene data show CDR1 as SEHNR and CDR2 as FQNEAQ (reference sequence). Original processing methods: Amplification from reference gene primers served as the basis for estimated nucleated cell counts. The repertoire was sequenced with immunoSEQ multiplex PCR; TCRdb's copy has only in-frame clones and lacks some. Clonal size and the V and J genes are those of that table, whereas D and trimming came from the DNA. The sample contains 150,000 to 200,000 clones, about 80% of which appear only once.

The sequencing sample was made of PBMCs or T cells enriched from blood (not recorded which). This TCR was recovered from a woman aged 60-75 years with acute COVID-19. The gene calls are TRBV7-9 and TRBJ2-2, with 11 bases fitting TRBD2. The CDR3 DNA reads TGTGCCAGCAGCCCCTGGGGACTAGCGGAGTTTGAGGCCGGGGAGCTGTTTTTT. Protein product: CASSPWGLAEFEAGELFF.